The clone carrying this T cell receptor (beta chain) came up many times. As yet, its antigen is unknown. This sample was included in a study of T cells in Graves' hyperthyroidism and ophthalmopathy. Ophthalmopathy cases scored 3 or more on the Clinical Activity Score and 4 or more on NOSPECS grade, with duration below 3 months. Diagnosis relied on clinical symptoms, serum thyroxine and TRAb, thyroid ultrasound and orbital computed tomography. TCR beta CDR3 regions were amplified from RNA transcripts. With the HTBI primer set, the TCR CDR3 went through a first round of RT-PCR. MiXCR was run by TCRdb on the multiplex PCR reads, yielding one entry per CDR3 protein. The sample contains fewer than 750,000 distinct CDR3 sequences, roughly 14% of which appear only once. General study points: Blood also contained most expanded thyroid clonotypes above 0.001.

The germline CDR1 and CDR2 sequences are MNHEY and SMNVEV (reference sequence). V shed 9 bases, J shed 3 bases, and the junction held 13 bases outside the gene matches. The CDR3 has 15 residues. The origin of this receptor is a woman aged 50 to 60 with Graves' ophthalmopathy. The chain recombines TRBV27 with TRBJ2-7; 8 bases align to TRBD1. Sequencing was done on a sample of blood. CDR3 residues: CARHRPGQEIYEQYF. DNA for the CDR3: TGTGCCAGACACCGTCCGGGACAGGAGATCTACGAGCAGTACTTC.